The sequence of this T cell receptor (beta chain) was determined in a study of patients and donors after allogeneic stem cell transplantation. In TCRdb, the RT-PCR reads were re-called with MiXCR into one record per CDR3 protein. The sample yields about 200,000 distinct CDR3 sequences, more than 35% seen once. The germline V gene has CDR1 SGHRS and CDR2 YFSETQ. This CDR3 has 15 residues. V was pared by 0 bases and J by 2 bases, with 11 bases between. This clonotype was seen a handful of times. This receptor was taken from a human donor who was either an allogeneic HSCT recipient or a stem cell or donor lymphocyte infusion donor (not recorded which). It is not recorded whose cells these are; they may come from a transplant donor. The chain has TRBV5-1 and TRBJ1-1; maybe TRBD1 (5 bases). What was sequenced was blood, either unsorted or a sorted T cell fraction (not recorded which). CDR3 residues: CASSLGGGLNTEAFF. CDR3 sequence (DNA): TGCGCCAGCAGCTTGGGTGGGGGGTTAAACACTGAAGCTTTCTTT.